The 23 T cell receptor beta chains reported below all come from one sample, sequenced in a study of cytomegalovirus exposure and HLA in healthy donors. Primers: 60 Vbeta forward and 13 Jbeta reverse. The method was immunoSEQ multiplex PCR; TCRdb's version includes in-frame clones alone and lacks a portion of them. The table lists under 200,000 clones, roughly two thirds of them singletons. Sequencing was performed on PBMCs. These receptor sequences come from a woman younger than 35 in good health and CMV-seropositive.

This clone was detected only a few times. The V and J genes are TRBV6-1 and TRBJ1-1; 10 nucleotides agree with TRBD1. V gave up 11 bases and J gave up 1 base; unmatched junction bases: 4. This CDR3 is built from 13 residues. Looked up from germline, CDR1 is MNHNS and CDR2 is SASEGT. CDR3 sequence reads: CADRDRGNTEAFF. CDR3 nucleotide sequence: TGTGCCGACCGGGACAGGGGGAACACTGAAGCTTTCTTT.

This clone was seen only a few times. This rearrangement joins TRBV11-2 to TRBJ2-7; a weak D match, TRBD2 (6 bases). The CDR3 extends over 15 amino acids. Germline CDR1 reads SGHAT; CDR2 reads FQNNGV. V dropped 5 bases and J dropped 0 bases, with 14 bases sitting between them. CDR3 in DNA: TGTGCCAGCAGCGAGAGTAGCGGTGCCTCCTACGAGCAGTACTTC. It codes for CASSESSGASYEQYF. Full variable domain (remainder filled in from reference TRBV11-2 and TRBJ2-7): EAGVAQSPRYKIIEKRQSVAFWCNPISGHATLYWYQQILGQGPKLLIQFQNNGVVDDSQLPKDRFSAERLKGVDSTLKIQPAKLEDSAVYLCASSESSGASYEQYFGPGTRLTVT.

The chain combines TRBV19 with TRBJ2-3, with 10 positions matching TRBD2. Germline V gene lookup returns CDR1 LNHDA and CDR2 SQIVND (reference sequence). V dropped 5 bases and J dropped 5; count of bases not matched to a gene: 4. The CDR3 is 14 amino acids. The chain's CDR3 is CASSQRLAGDTQYF. In nucleotides, the CDR3 is TGTGCCAGTAGTCAGAGACTAGCGGGAGATACGCAGTATTTT.

The chain has TRBV4-2 and TRBJ2-6; no clear D. CDR3 length: 15 amino acids. Germline-derived CDR1 and CDR2 are LGHNA and YNFKEQ. Trimming stripped 8 bases from V and 4 bases from J, with 15 bases between. The CDR3 DNA follows: TGTGCCAGCGCGGATGAGGCCTACGGGGCCAACGTCCTGACTTTC. Encoded protein: CASADEAYGANVLTF.

This clone was seen once. V gene TRBV2 combines with J gene TRBJ2-2; 12 bases line up with TRBD2. Germline CDR1 reads SNHLY; CDR2 reads FYNNEI. V lost 5 bases to trimming and J lost 5 bases; unmatched junction nucleotides: 9. The CDR3 is made up of 17 amino acids. The CDR3 loop is CASSLTGLAGTTGELFF. The CDR3 bases are TGTGCCAGCAGTTTGACAGGACTAGCGGGGACGACCGGGGAGCTGTTTTTT.

This sequence joins TRBV5-5 and TRBJ2-5, with 7 bases lining up with TRBD1. Germline lookup yields CDR1 SGHKS and CDR2 YYEKEE (reference sequence). The CDR3 loop spans 14 amino acids. Trimming took 4 bases from V and 2 from J; bases not matched to a gene: 5. Here the CDR3 DNA reads TGTGCCAGCAGCAACACAGGGGTTCAAGAGACCCAGTACTTC. Its translation is CASSNTGVQETQYF.

This clone was observed a handful of times. CDR3 in amino acids: CASSGTSGRTKNIQYF. The CDR3 coding sequence is TGTGCCAGCAGTGGCACTAGCGGGAGAACCAAAAACATTCAGTACTTC. The V call is TRBV6-4, the J call TRBJ2-4, with 11 positions matching TRBD2. V lost 4 bases to trimming and J lost 2 bases; unmatched junction nucleotides: 4. CDR1 and CDR2 from the germline V gene are MRHNA and SNTAGT. The CDR3 spans 16 residues.

V and J are TRBV2 and TRBJ2-7, with D possibly matching TRBD2 (6 bases). The length of the CDR3 is 15 residues. The germline V gene has CDR1 SNHLY and CDR2 FYNNEI. V was pared by 7 bases and J by 1 base, with 17 bases between. The CDR3 DNA reads TGTGCCAGCACCCGGGCCAGCGGGCCTTCCTACGAGCAGTACTTC. It is translated as CASTRASGPSYEQYF.

This clone was recorded a few times. For the CDR3, the DNA is TGTGCCAGCAGTGCCCGCGTGGAGAGGAATACGCAGTATTTT. Translation: CASSARVERNTQYF. The chain employs TRBV6-5 and TRBJ2-3, with D uncertain. V was trimmed by 5 bases and J by 7 bases, leaving 16 bases between them. In germline, CDR1 is MNHEY, CDR2 SVGAGI. The CDR3 is made up of 14 amino acids.

This clone came up once. V usage is TRBV7-2 and J usage is TRBJ2-2, with a weak D call TRBD1 (6 bases). The germline V gene has CDR1 SGHTA and CDR2 FQGNSA. The CDR3 totals 15 residues. Trimming removed 6 bases from V and 1 base from J, with 12 bases in between. CDR3 residues: CASRPPGVNTGELFF. The CDR3 coding sequence is TGTGCCAGCAGACCCCCAGGGGTGAACACCGGGGAGCTGTTTTTT.

The V and J genes are TRBV10-3 and TRBJ1-3; D not certain. This CDR3 region has 14 residues. V was clipped by 6 bases and J by 2 bases, with 11 bases between them. Germline V gene sequence: CDR1 ENHRY, CDR2 SYGVKD. For the CDR3, the DNA is TGTGCCATCAGGCAGGAAGGTACTGGAAACACCATATATTTT. Translated, it gives CAIRQEGTGNTIYF.

This chain uses TRBV27 with TRBJ1-4; perhaps TRBD1 as D (6 bases). The CDR3 runs 16 residues. CDR1 and CDR2 from the germline V gene are MNHEY and SMNVEV (reference sequence). V lost 0 bases and J 3 bases, leaving 11 bases between the germline ends. The CDR3 loop is CASSLSMGAANEKLFF. CDR3 DNA: TGTGCCAGCAGTTTATCGATGGGGGCGGCTAATGAAAAACTGTTTTTT.

V and J are TRBV27 and TRBJ2-7; maybe TRBD2 (5 bases). This CDR3 has 14 residues. V shed 4 bases and J shed 2 bases, with 12 bases lying between them. Germline V gene data show CDR1 as MNHEY and CDR2 as SMNVEV (reference sequence). In nucleotides, the CDR3 is TGTGCCAGCAGTTCGTTCGGACTCCCCTACGAGCAGTACTTC. This codes for CASSSFGLPYEQYF.

This chain uses TRBV6-5 with TRBJ1-5; 7 bases map to TRBD1. The V segment lost 4 bases and the J segment 7 bases; nucleotides outside the gene matches: 13. This CDR3 spans 16 amino acids. From germline, CDR1 is MNHEY and CDR2 SVGAGI. The CDR3: CASSSDPGGPWQPQHF. The CDR3 nucleotides are TGTGCCAGCAGTTCAGACCCAGGGGGGCCCTGGCAGCCCCAGCATTTT.

The V gene is TRBV6-5, the J gene TRBJ2-7; D gene unclear. The germline V gene encodes CDR1 MNHEY and CDR2 SVGAGI. Trimming pared 0 bases from V and 2 bases from J, leaving 11 bases between. The CDR3 length is 15 residues. CDR3 protein: CASSYSSNSPYEQYF. The CDR3 nucleotides are TGTGCCAGCAGTTACTCGTCGAACAGCCCCTACGAGCAGTACTTC.

This chain connects TRBV5-8 to TRBJ2-7, with TRBD1 identical over 7 bases. Trimming at V came to 4 bases and at J to 0 bases, leaving 4 bases not matched to a gene. Looked up from germline, CDR1 is SGHTS and CDR2 is YDEGEE. The CDR3 length is 14 residues. This CDR3 is CASSRGQPSYEQYF. CDR3 bases: TGTGCCAGCAGCCGGGGACAGCCCTCCTACGAGCAGTACTTC.

This clone came up a few times. J is TRBJ2-5 and V is TRBV5-1; D unclear. The germline CDR1 and CDR2 sequences are SGHRS and YFSETQ. CDR3 size: 14 residues. V was trimmed by 0 bases and J by 5 bases, leaving 11 bases between them. The CDR3 bases are TGCGCCAGCAGCTTGGGACTGAGAGAGGAGACCCAGTACTTC. Translation: CASSLGLREETQYF.

The chain uses TRBV2 and TRBJ2-1; tentative D call: TRBD1 (7 bases). CDR3 size: 13 residues. Germline V gene lookup returns CDR1 SNHLY and CDR2 FYNNEI. V lost 11 bases, J lost 0 bases, and 11 bases lay in between. The CDR3 is CAGGTASYNEQFF. The CDR3 coding sequence is TGTGCCGGGGGGACAGCCTCCTACAATGAGCAGTTCTTC.

The V gene is TRBV19, the J gene TRBJ2-3, with D possibly being TRBD2 (6 bases). The CDR3 extends over 16 amino acids. Trimming left V 7 bases short and J 7 bases short, with 24 bases between. Germline V CDR1 and CDR2: LNHDA, SQIVND (reference sequence). CDR3 DNA: TGTGCCAGTACCGTTCATAGCGGAAGTCTTCTGAATACGCAGTATTTT. Its translation: CASTVHSGSLLNTQYF.

This chain joins TRBV6-5 and TRBJ2-3, with 9 bases lining up with TRBD1. CDR3 length: 14 amino acids. Looked up from germline, CDR1 is MNHEY and CDR2 is SVGAGI. With 7 bases clipped from V and 5 bases from J, the junction kept 7 bases outside the gene matches. The CDR3 DNA reads TGTGCCAGCACACTACAGGGGGCGGGAGATACGCAGTATTTT. Protein: CASTLQGAGDTQYF.

The J gene is TRBJ1-4, the V gene TRBV27; D remains ambiguous. Trimming took 5 bases from V and 7 from J, leaving 20 bases between them. There are 16 residues in the CDR3. Germline CDR1 is MNHEY and CDR2 is SMNVEV (reference sequence). CDR3 region: CASSTRYGSLSEKLFF. The CDR3 bases are TGTGCCAGCAGTACCCGATACGGGTCCCTGAGTGAAAAACTGTTTTTT.

The chain uses TRBV5-6 and TRBJ1-1; TRBD1 aligns across 7 bases. The CDR3 length is 15 residues. CDR1 SGHDT and CDR2 YYEEEE come from the germline V gene. With 5 bases clipped from V and 1 base from J, the junction kept 8 bases outside the gene matches. As DNA, the CDR3 is TGTGCCAGCAGACCCGGACAGGCATGGAACACTGAAGCTTTCTTT. This codes for CASRPGQAWNTEAFF.

V gene TRBV6-5 combines with J gene TRBJ2-5, with D unclear. The assigned J gene may be wrong: the sequence end matches TRBJ2-7 better. The CDR3 has 14 amino acids. CDR1 and CDR2 from the germline V gene are MNHEY and SVGAGI. The CDR3 loop reads CASSLYYRDYEQYF. As DNA, the CDR3 is TGTGCCAGCAGCCTCTACTATAGGGACTACGAGCAGTACTTC.